This T cell receptor beta chain was documented in a study of blood T cell repertoires in COVID-19 (TCRdb year 2020). Broadly, across the study: Collaborator samples came from the United States, Italy and Spain and covered acute and convalescent phases of COVID-19. The repertoires were made available in a free public database intended to serve as a resource for research on the immune response to SARS-CoV-2. The material from the prospective study consisted of cDNA or gDNA derived from T cells, B-cell-depleted T cells, or PBMCs. HLA class I and class II types, where available, came from metadata supplied by the sample provider rather than from assay-based typing. Sample metadata almost always included a de-identified subject ID, COVID-19 status, age in years and sex. Subjects who had been exposed to COVID-19, were actively infected with it, or had recovered from it provided the deeply sampled blood TCRbeta repertoires that made up the dataset. The samples were drawn from two sources: the first 160 participants of the ongoing ImmuneRACE study, and fewer than 1,500 subjects contributed by 6 global collaborators. Results and caveats for the whole study, not just this receptor: The amount of clinical and demographic metadata varied by source and participant and was provided uncurated.

This clone came up once. Which antigen it targets is not known. No qualities accompany the bases; no much larger clone lies one base away. At one collaborating source in Seattle, patients were enrolled during active infection and were followed longitudinally through the course of disease. Collaborating institutions collected whole blood in K2EDTA tubes following their own protocols. For TCRbeta analysis, collaborator samples were shipped as frozen whole blood, as isolated PBMCs, or as DNA extracted from either sample type. The immunoSEQ Assay, a bias-controlled multiplex PCR, was used to amplify TCRbeta CDR3 regions from genomic DNA. The original methods were these. The number of nucleated cells in each sample was estimated by amplification of reference gene primers within the assay. Sequence reads were collapsed and filtered to measure the absolute abundance of every unique TCRbeta CDR3 rearrangement. For each sample, productive Simpson clonality was calculated as the square root of Simpson's diversity index across productive rearrangements. TCRdb provides this immuneACCESS table in a form limited to in-frame rearrangements. Some clones are lacking; in checked studies, under half of them reflect an unresolved V gene, and why the rest are absent is not known. D and trimming come from the DNA, and the V and J calls and clone size come from that table. The sample table shows 450,000 or so clones, and about 91% are seen once. The ten largest clonotypes hold around 0.9% of the sample.

Sequences SGHRS (CDR1) and YFSETQ (CDR2) are obtained from the germline V gene. Relative to germline, V is missing 3 bases and J is missing 2 bases, with 10 bases of the junction outside any gene match. The CDR3 measures 16 amino acids from cysteine to phenylalanine. Only the CDR3 portion is preserved as DNA: 48 bases, with reading frame beginning at the first base. The clonotype was recovered from a man aged 18-30 years with COVID-19, enrolled during active disease. The sample comprised peripheral blood. The receptor chain draws on TRBV5-1 and TRBJ2-5, and TRBD1 matches 7 of the central bases. This receptor carries the CDR3 CASSWGQSRTQETQYF. The nucleotide sequence reads as follows: TGCGCCAGCAGCTGGGGACAGTCCAGAACTCAAGAGACCCAGTACTTC.